In its sample, the clone carrying this T cell receptor (beta chain) was seen once. Its antigen is undetermined. The sample belongs to a study of OX40 agonist ivuxolimab in advanced cancers. About the research overall: Checkpoint inhibitors had been given previously to approximately 41% of patients.

Excluded were patients having autoimmune disease history or systemic immunosuppression. V shed 6 bases and J 7 bases; nucleotides not matched to a gene: 6. Germline V gene lookup returns CDR1 MNHNS and CDR2 SASEGT. The CDR3 covers 13 residues. Assay used: immunoSEQ multiplex PCR; TCRdb lists only in-frame clones, some missing. Of about 56,000 clones listed, approximately 79% are singletons. Notes on the study in general: At 0.1-3.0 mg/kg, partial responders had clonal expansion among the lowest observed. On average, a greater number of expanded clones characterised CD8+ T cells relative to CD4+.

V is TRBV6-1 and J is TRBJ2-3; 8 nucleotides agree with TRBD1. The receptor was derived from an adult with an advanced solid tumor such as melanoma, head and neck, liver or kidney cancer. Sequenced material: CD4+ or CD8+ T cells sorted from blood, taken in a trial of the OX40 agonist ivuxolimab. CDR3 amino acids: CASRVGQGHTQYF. DNA of the CDR3: TGTGCCAGCAGGGTCGGACAGGGCCATACGCAGTATTTT.